These 10 T cell receptor beta chains came from one sample sequenced in a study of identical twins (dated by TCRdb to the mid-2010s). Library construction relied on 5' RACE. The sequencer listed for this sample is Illumina HiSeq 2000. TCRdb handled the public reads itself, with Q25 trimming in fastp and clone calling in MiXCR, and kept productive beta chains. Rows with a matching CDR3 protein are joined into one entry that keeps the most common DNA and genes. The sample data list about 260,000 distinct CDR3 sequences, and roughly 7% of these were observed just once. The ten biggest clones cover around 3.4% of the sample. These same records also appear under a second study, on yellow fever vaccine responses in identical twins.

The sequenced sample consisted of memory (CD45RO+) T cells sorted from blood. What this sample's cell subset or site label stands for: CD45RO+ enriched T cells. Source of these receptors: a woman aged 18-29 years in good health.

The V gene is TRBV7-2, the J gene TRBJ2-7; D possibly corresponds to TRBD2 (5 bases). From germline, CDR1 is SGHTA and CDR2 FQGNSA. V was clipped by 2 bases and J by 1 base, with 12 bases between them. There are 15 residues in the CDR3. The CDR3 spells CASSLTGGGSYEQYF. CDR3 nucleotides: TGTGCCAGCAGCTTAACCGGAGGCGGTTCCTACGAGCAGTACTTC. Filled out from reference TRBV7-2 and TRBJ2-7, the complete variable domain reads GAGVSQSPSNKVTEKGKDVELRCDPISGHTALYWYRQSLGQGLEFLIYFQGNSAPDKSGLPSDRFSAERTGGSVSTLTIQRTQQEDSAVYLCASSLTGGGSYEQYFGPGTRLTVT.

This clonotype was detected many times. The rearrangement links TRBV15 to TRBJ2-2; D could derive from TRBD1 or TRBD2 (5 bases each). CDR1 and CDR2 from the germline V gene are LNHNV and YYDKDF (reference sequence). The CDR3 extends over 15 amino acids. Trimming took off 4 bases at V and 9 bases at J, with 18 bases between the two ends. The CDR3 DNA sequence: TGTGCCACCAGCAACTTCCGGGACCCCCACCGGGAGCTGTTTTTT. Protein sequence: CATSNFRDPHRELFF.

The table lists this clonotype with many counts. The chain recombines TRBV10-3 with TRBJ1-5, with 9 bases matching TRBD1. Trimming cost V 2 bases and J 6 bases; bases outside gene matches: 5. The CDR3 sequence is 15 residues long. Per germline, CDR1 ENHRY and CDR2 SYGVKD. CDR3 bases: TGTGCCATCAGTGAGGGGACAGGGCAGGGTCAGCCCCAGCATTTT. As protein: CAISEGTGQGQPQHF.

This clonotype was counted many times. The chain is built from TRBV5-1 and TRBJ1-1; D may be TRBD1 (5 bases). Germline lookup yields CDR1 SGHRS and CDR2 YFSETQ. Trimming cost V 3 bases and J 5 bases, with 14 bases left between them. The CDR3 is made up of 14 amino acids. Written as DNA, the CDR3 is TGCGCCAGCAGCTCGATCACAGGTTTGACTGAAGCTTTCTTT. It translates to CASSSITGLTEAFF.

This clonotype occurred a few times. V gene TRBV25-1 combines with J gene TRBJ1-1; 8 bases match TRBD1. The CDR3 has 14 residues. The V gene's germline CDR1 is MGHDK and CDR2 SYGVNS. V was pared by 7 bases and J by 4 bases, with 8 bases of the junction left unmatched. This CDR3 reads CASTRGQGATEAFF. The CDR3 DNA follows: TGTGCCAGCACCAGAGGGCAGGGGGCCACTGAAGCTTTCTTT.

This chain joins TRBV2 and TRBJ1-2; D is unresolved. This CDR3 is built from 13 residues. Germline CDR1 SNHLY, CDR2 FYNNEI. V was pared by 3 bases and J by 8 bases, with 13 bases between. The CDR3 region has the DNA TGTGCCAGCAGTGATTGGCCGGGGAGGGGCTACACCTTC. This codes for CASSDWPGRGYTF.

The V call is TRBV19, the J call TRBJ1-5; D is unclear. CDR1 LNHDA and CDR2 SQIVND come from the germline V gene (reference sequence). The CDR3 sequence is 13 residues long. Trimming stripped 6 bases from V and 3 bases from J, with 9 bases between. The chain's CDR3 is CASSLRNNQPQHF. The DNA for the CDR3 is TGTGCCAGTAGCCTCAGGAACAATCAGCCCCAGCATTTT.

This clonotype was counted only a few times. This chain uses TRBV5-5 with TRBJ2-1; D is unclear. Germline loops: CDR1 SGHKS, CDR2 YYEKEE (reference sequence). This CDR3 has 13 residues. V lost 2 bases and J 6 bases, leaving 9 bases between the germline ends. CDR3 nucleotides: TGTGCCAGCAGCTTATTCGTGGGCAATGAGCAGTTCTTC. This gives the protein CASSLFVGNEQFF.

In this sample, this clonotype turned up a few times. The gene calls are TRBV20-1 and TRBJ1-5, with 9 bases that match TRBD1. V was pared by 7 bases and J by 9 bases, with 10 bases of the junction left unmatched. Germline assignment: CDR1 DFQATT and CDR2 SNEGSKA (reference sequence). This CDR3 has 13 amino acids. The CDR3 DNA sequence: TGCAGTGAGACGGACAGGGGAGGTGGGCCCCAGCATTTT. It translates to CSETDRGGGPQHF.

This clonotype was seen more than once but under ten times. The V gene is TRBV11-2, the J gene TRBJ2-4; 11 bases agree with TRBD2. The CDR3 length is 19 residues. Germline V gives CDR1 SGHAT, CDR2 FQNNGV. Trimming at V came to 5 bases and at J to 6 bases, leaving 18 bases not matched to a gene. This CDR3 is CASSLRAVVAGGPRNIQYF. In nucleotides, the CDR3 is TGTGCCAGCAGCCTAAGGGCCGTGGTAGCGGGGGGGCCTAGAAACATTCAGTACTTC.